This is a list of T cell receptor beta chains from one sample in a study of human T cells and chemical hapten exposure. From the RACE reads, TCRdb called clonotypes with MiXCR, one entry per CDR3 protein. Of tens of thousands of distinct CDR3 sequences listed, over 6.5% are singletons. Sequences were derived from whole blood, sampled in connection with sensitization to the hapten diphenylcyclopropenone (DPC). These receptors came from a woman aged 50 to 65 with alopecia areata. Some clones in this sample may be carry-over from other donors' samples. Both conserved end residues are part of each CDR3. The D gene is left open where the match is weak. Only some rows state a clone size, as once, few, many or a class for expanded clones.

CDR3 DNA | CDR3 protein | D gene | clone size | J gene | V gene
TGTGCCATCAGTGGAGGGCTCGACACAGATACGCAGTATTTT | CAISGGLDTDTQYF | NA | few | TRBJ2-3 | TRBV10-3
TGTGCCAGCAGTCCAGGGGGCGAGACCGGGGAGCTGTTTTTT | CASSPGGETGELFF | TRBD1 | few | TRBJ2-2 | TRBV12-3/TRBV12-4
TGTGCCAGCAGCCCCCGGGGGGGTGACTACACCGGGCTCTACGAGCAGTACTTC | CASSPRGGDYTGLYEQYF | TRBD2 | few | TRBJ2-7 | TRBV7-2
TGTGCCAGTAGTACCTCGGCAGTCAGGGGCTCCTATAATTCACCCCTCCACTTT | CASSTSAVRGSYNSPLHF | NA | few | TRBJ1-6 | TRBV19
TGCAGTGCCGAGTATGAAAAACTGTTTTTT | CSAEYEKLFF | NA | few | TRBJ1-4 | TRBV20-1
TGTGCCAGCTTCCCGAGGGCAGATAACACTGAAGCTTTCTTT | CASFPRADNTEAFF | NA | few | TRBJ1-1 | TRBV7-9
TGCAGTGCTAGGAAGGGGGGAGCGGGGCCCACAGATACGCAGTATTTT | CSARKGGAGPTDTQYF | NA | NA | TRBJ2-3 | TRBV20-1
TGTGCCATCAGTGACCCCGGACTAGCGGGAGGTACAGATACGCAGTATTTT | CAISDPGLAGGTDTQYF | TRBD2 | many | TRBJ2-3 | TRBV10-3
TGTGCCAGCAGCCAAGGGCAGAACACAGATACGCAGTATTTT | CASSQGQNTDTQYF | NA | few | TRBJ2-3 | TRBV4-2
TGTGCCAGCAGCCACACTCGACAGGGGGCTCAAGAGACCCAGTACTTC | CASSHTRQGAQETQYF | TRBD1 | NA | TRBJ2-5 | TRBV2
TGTGCCATCAGTGAAGGTAGTCCAGATACGCAGTATTTT | CAISEGSPDTQYF | NA | many | TRBJ2-3 | TRBV10-3
TGTGCCAGCAGTTTCGGACAGGGGAGGTGGAATGAGCAGTTCTTC | CASSFGQGRWNEQFF | TRBD1 | NA | TRBJ2-1 | TRBV28
TGTGCCAGCAGCCCCGACACCAACTATGGCTACACCTTC | CASSPDTNYGYTF | NA | NA | TRBJ1-2 | TRBV7-8
TGTGCCAGCGCCAGAACTGGGGCCAACGTCCTGACTTTC | CASARTGANVLTF | NA | few | TRBJ2-6 | TRBV6-2/TRBV6-3
TGTGCCAGCAGCTTAGCGGACCTCAATCAGTGGCCCCAGCATTTT | CASSLADLNQWPQHF | NA | NA | TRBJ1-5 | TRBV5-5
TGTGCCAGCAGCTGGGGGGGTAGGGGGAAAAACATTCAGTACTTC | CASSWGGRGKNIQYF | NA | few | TRBJ2-4 | TRBV7-2
TGTGCCAGCAGTTTCAATGAGGAAAACATTCAGTACTTC | CASSFNEENIQYF | NA | NA | TRBJ2-4 | TRBV12-3/TRBV12-4
TGCGCCAGCAGCTTTCAGGGCAGGGACACTGAAGCTTTCTTT | CASSFQGRDTEAFF | NA | NA | TRBJ1-1 | TRBV5-1
TGTGCCAGCAGCTCGTCAGGGGATGAAAAACTGTTTTTT | CASSSSGDEKLFF | NA | NA | TRBJ1-4 | TRBV7-6
TGTGCCAGCAGTGCGGACAGGGGCCCCCTCCACTTT | CASSADRGPLHF | TRBD1 | many | TRBJ1-6 | TRBV28
TGTGCCAGCAGCCAAGATTGGGTCACCCGGACGGACACTGAAGCTTTCTTT | CASSQDWVTRTDTEAFF | NA | few | TRBJ1-1 | TRBV3-1
TGCAGCGTTGAGGACCTTCGGGGGTCGCAAAACTTC | CSVEDLRGSQNF | NA | NA | TRBJ2-7 | TRBV29-1
TGTGCCAGCAGTTTCTTAGAGGAAGCTTTCTTT | CASSFLEEAFF | NA | NA | TRBJ1-1 | TRBV12-3/TRBV12-4
TGTGCCAGCAGAGAAAGGACAGCTTCTAGTAGCACTGAAGCTTTCTTT | CASRERTASSSTEAFF | NA | many | TRBJ1-1 | TRBV6-5
TGTGCCTGGGCTACCCCTGACCCCACTGAAGCTTTCTTT | CAWATPDPTEAFF | NA | few | TRBJ1-1 | TRBV30
TGTGCCAGCAGCTTGATGGGTTCAGAGAACACTGAAGCTTTCTTT | CASSLMGSENTEAFF | NA | many | TRBJ1-1 | TRBV5-4
TGTGCCAGCAGTTTAGGGCAGACCTATGGCTACACCTTC | CASSLGQTYGYTF | NA | many | TRBJ1-2 | TRBV27
TGTGCCAGCAGCGTTACCGGGACAGGGGAGCCCCAGCATTTT | CASSVTGTGEPQHF | TRBD1 | many | TRBJ1-5 | TRBV9
TGCAGCGTTGAGACAGGAGCTAGCAATCAGCCCCAGCATTTT | CSVETGASNQPQHF | NA | few | TRBJ1-5 | TRBV29-1
TGTGCCATCAGTGAGAGCGGGGGGACTCAGGATACGCAGTATTTT | CAISESGGTQDTQYF | TRBD2 | few | TRBJ2-3 | TRBV10-3
TGTGCCAGCAGTTTATCAGGGGTAGGGCCTCAGCCCCAGCATTTT | CASSLSGVGPQPQHF | NA | many | TRBJ1-5 | TRBV12-3/TRBV12-4
TGTGCCAGCAGCGTACAGGAGGGCAACACCATATATTTT | CASSVQEGNTIYF | NA | many | TRBJ1-3 | TRBV12-3/TRBV12-4
TGTGCCAGCAGTTACGGGGGAATAGGAACTGAAGCTTTCTTT | CASSYGGIGTEAFF | NA | many | TRBJ1-1 | TRBV6-5
TGTGCCAGCAGTATCACCTCCCGACAGGGGGCGGGTTCACCCCTCCACTTT | CASSITSRQGAGSPLHF | TRBD1 | NA | TRBJ1-6 | TRBV27
TGCAGTGCTAGCATAGGGGAAGCGACCCAGTACTTC | CSASIGEATQYF | NA | NA | TRBJ2-5 | TRBV20-1
TGTGCCAGCAGCTTAGCGGGGACAGCCGCTAGGGAAAAACTGTTTTTT | CASSLAGTAAREKLFF | TRBD1 | few | TRBJ1-4 | TRBV7-9
TGTGCCAGCAGCTTAGGGGTAGCGGGAGTTTTAGAGACCCAGTACTTC | CASSLGVAGVLETQYF | TRBD2 | many | TRBJ2-5 | TRBV7-2
TGCGCCAGCAGCCAAGATCCCGGGGGGGCTTATTACGAGCAGTACTTC | CASSQDPGGAYYEQYF | TRBD2 | many | TRBJ2-7 | TRBV4-3
TGTGCCAGCAGCCGGGGGGAGGAAGCTTTCTTT | CASSRGEEAFF | NA | many | TRBJ1-1 | TRBV7-9
TGTGCCAGCAGCGTATCCCCGGGCTCAACCAAAGGTTACCAAGAGACCCAGTACTTC | CASSVSPGSTKGYQETQYF | NA | few | TRBJ2-5 | TRBV9
TGCGCCAGCAGCCAAATGCTTCGGGGTGAAGCTTTCTTT | CASSQMLRGEAFF | NA | many | TRBJ1-1 | TRBV4-1